The clone carrying this T cell receptor (beta chain) was detected ten times or more. Its antigen is unidentified. TCRdb processed the reads anew with MiXCR; each CDR3 protein has one entry. The sample includes over 450,000 distinct CDR3 sequences, around 10% of them seen just once. The data stem from a study of T cell repertoires in cytomegalovirus infection. About the research overall: TCR beta signatures that were public indicated CMV infection and matching HLA type. Study conclusions and caveats: HLA-C-restricted TCR beta clonotypes specific for CMV led the ex vivo response. Adding up the frequency of public TCR beta families identified people who carried CMV plus the relevant HLA.

The germline V gene encodes CDR1 DFQATT and CDR2 SNEGSKA (reference sequence). V was pared by 1 base and J by 4 bases, with 14 bases between. This CDR3 comprises 14 residues. This TCR came from a human donor in good health (CMV status not recorded). Some clones in this sample may be carry-over from other donors' samples. Sequenced: PBMCs. The chain combines TRBV20-1 with TRBJ2-7; possibly TRBD2 for D (5 bases). Here the CDR3 DNA reads TGCAGTGCTAGAGTGGCCCTCCGGAGGTACGAGCAGTACTTC. Translated, it gives CSARVALRRYEQYF.